The 6 T cell receptor beta chains given below trace back to one sample, sequenced in a study of cytomegalovirus exposure and HLA in healthy donors. This PCR relied on a set of 60 Vbeta primers and 13 Jbeta primers. Sequencing was performed with immunoSEQ multiplex PCR; in TCRdb, only in-frame clones are kept and a portion is missing. The table lists more than 85,000 clones, roughly 15% of them singletons. The sample taken for sequencing was PBMCs. The receptors originated from a female donor in good health and CMV-seronegative.

This clone appeared a few times. The chain carries TRBV6-1 and TRBJ2-7; possible D gene TRBD1, 5 bases. The CDR3 sequence is 13 residues long. Between the trimmed V and J ends, which lost 2 bases and 5 bases, there was a span of 10 bases. Germline-derived CDR1 and CDR2 are MNHNS and SASEGT. The CDR3 is CASSETRANEQYF. The CDR3 coding sequence is TGTGCCAGCAGTGAAACCAGGGCCAACGAGCAGTACTTC.

V and J are TRBV4-3 and TRBJ2-1, with TRBD1 matching over 7 bases. This CDR3 is 13 amino acids long. With 4 bases clipped from V and 8 bases from J, the junction kept 5 bases outside the gene matches. Germline V CDR1 and CDR2: LGHNA, YSLEER. CDR3 in amino acids: CASSPQGEHEQFF. The CDR3 bases are TGCGCCAGCAGCCCCCAGGGGGAGCATGAGCAGTTCTTC.

This clone showed up just a few times. This rearrangement joins TRBV14 to TRBJ2-3, with 10 bases identical to TRBD2. CDR1 and CDR2 (germline): SGHDN, FVKESK. This CDR3 spans 18 amino acids. Germline trimming cut 0 bases from V and 4 bases from J; bases unmatched to any gene: 10. The CDR3 reads CASSQEGEAGGAADTQYF. CDR3 DNA: TGTGCCAGCAGCCAAGAAGGTGAAGCGGGAGGGGCGGCAGATACGCAGTATTTT.

The rearrangement links TRBV28 to TRBJ1-1; tentatively, D is TRBD1 (6 bases). Germline V gene lookup returns CDR1 MDHEN and CDR2 SYDVKM. With 4 bases removed from V and 1 base from J, the gap between germline ends came to 16 bases. The CDR3 spans 16 residues. CDR3 sequence reads: CASSWAGVRGNTEAFF. CDR3 in DNA: TGTGCCAGCAGTTGGGCAGGGGTTAGAGGGAACACTGAAGCTTTCTTT. Full variable domain (outside the CDR3, taken from reference TRBV28 and TRBJ1-1): DVKVTQSSRYLVKRTGEKVFLECVQDMDHENMFWYRQDPGLGLRLIYFSYDVKMKEKGDIPEGYSVSREKKERFSLILESASTNQTSMYLCASSWAGVRGNTEAFFGQGTRLTVV.

The V and J genes are TRBV15 and TRBJ2-7; 10 nucleotides line up with TRBD2. With 0 bases clipped from V and 1 base from J, the junction kept 12 bases outside the gene matches. Germline V gene lookup returns CDR1 LNHNV and CDR2 YYDKDF (reference sequence). The length of the CDR3 is 19 residues. The CDR3 region is CATSREIGARTSGSYEQYF. CDR3 sequence (DNA): TGTGCCACCAGCAGAGAGATCGGGGCTAGGACTAGCGGATCCTACGAGCAGTACTTC.

This clone has just a few counts. The chain employs TRBV6-5 and TRBJ1-2, with 7 nucleotides matching TRBD1. The germline CDR1 and CDR2 sequences are MNHEY and SVGAGI. The CDR3 consists of 14 residues. The V and J ends lost 5 bases and 4 bases, in that order; junction bases with no gene match: 7. The DNA of the CDR3 is TGTGCCAGCAGTCGGGACAGATTTCCCTATGGCTACACCTTC. Translated: CASSRDRFPYGYTF.